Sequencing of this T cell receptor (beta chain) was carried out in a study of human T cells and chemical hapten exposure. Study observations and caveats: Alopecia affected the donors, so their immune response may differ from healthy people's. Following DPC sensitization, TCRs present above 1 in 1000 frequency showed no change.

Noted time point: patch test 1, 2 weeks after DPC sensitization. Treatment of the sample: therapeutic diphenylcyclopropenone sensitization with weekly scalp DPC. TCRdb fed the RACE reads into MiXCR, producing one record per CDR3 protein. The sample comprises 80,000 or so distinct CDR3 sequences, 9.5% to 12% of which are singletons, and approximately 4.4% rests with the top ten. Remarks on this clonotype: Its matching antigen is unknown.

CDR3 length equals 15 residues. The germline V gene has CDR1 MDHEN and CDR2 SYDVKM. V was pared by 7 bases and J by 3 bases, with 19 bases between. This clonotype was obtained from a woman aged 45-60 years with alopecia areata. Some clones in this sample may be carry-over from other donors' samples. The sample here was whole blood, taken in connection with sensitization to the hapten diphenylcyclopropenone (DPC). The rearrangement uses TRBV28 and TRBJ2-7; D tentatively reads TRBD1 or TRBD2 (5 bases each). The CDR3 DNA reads TGTGCCAGCAAGCGCCTGGGACCGGTGATCTACGAGCAGTACTTC. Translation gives CASKRLGPVIYEQYF.